This T cell receptor (beta chain) was identified in a study of blood T cell repertoires in COVID-19. Looking at the study overall: The United States, Italy and Spain supplied acute and convalescent COVID-19 samples.

The V gene end was trimmed by 10 bases and the J gene end by 2 bases; junction bases not matched to a gene: 2. Germline loops: CDR1 SEHNR, CDR2 FQNEAQ (reference sequence). The CDR3 covers 12 residues. Original processing methods: Quantification of nucleated cells was approximated via reference gene primer amplification. The protocol was immunoSEQ multiplex PCR, while the TCRdb copy is restricted to in-frame clones and leaves out a portion. The D gene and trimming were derived from the DNA, and the V and J assignments and clone size from that table. The sample has over 200,000 clones, less than 85% seen once.

The sample consisted of peripheral blood. V is TRBV7-9 and J is TRBJ1-3, with 7 bases aligning to TRBD1. This clonotype originated in a woman between 65 and 79 years old with active or convalescent COVID-19. The CDR3 here is CAIGQAGNTIYF. The CDR3 DNA follows: TGTGCCATCGGACAGGCTGGAAACACCATATATTTT.